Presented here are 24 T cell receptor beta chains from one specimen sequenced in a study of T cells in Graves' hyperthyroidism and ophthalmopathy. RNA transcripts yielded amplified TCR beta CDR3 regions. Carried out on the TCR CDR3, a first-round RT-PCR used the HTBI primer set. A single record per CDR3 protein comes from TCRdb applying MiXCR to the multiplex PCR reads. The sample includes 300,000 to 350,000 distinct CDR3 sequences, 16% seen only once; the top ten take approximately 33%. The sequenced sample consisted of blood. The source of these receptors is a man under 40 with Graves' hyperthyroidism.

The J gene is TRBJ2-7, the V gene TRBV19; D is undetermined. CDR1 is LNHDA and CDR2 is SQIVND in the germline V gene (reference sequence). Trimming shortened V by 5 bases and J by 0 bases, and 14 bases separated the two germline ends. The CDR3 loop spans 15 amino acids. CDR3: CASSHTVDLSYEQYF. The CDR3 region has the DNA TGTGCCAGTAGTCATACGGTAGATCTCTCCTACGAGCAGTACTTC.

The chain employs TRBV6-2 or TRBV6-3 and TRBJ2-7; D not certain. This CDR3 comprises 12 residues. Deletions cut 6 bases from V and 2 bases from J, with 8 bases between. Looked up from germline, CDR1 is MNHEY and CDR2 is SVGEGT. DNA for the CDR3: TGTGCCAGCAGGCTGGATCCCTACGAGCAGTACTTC. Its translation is CASRLDPYEQYF.

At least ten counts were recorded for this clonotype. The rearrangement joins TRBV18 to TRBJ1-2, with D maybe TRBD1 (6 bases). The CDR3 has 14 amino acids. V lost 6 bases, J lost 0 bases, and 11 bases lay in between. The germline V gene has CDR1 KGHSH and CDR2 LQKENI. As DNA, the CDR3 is TGTGCCAGCTCGCCGGACAGTGCTAACTATGGCTACACCTTC. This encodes CASSPDSANYGYTF.

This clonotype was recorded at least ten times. In DNA, the CDR3 is TGTGCCAGCAGGCCGAACACCGGGGAGCTGTTTTTT. Amino acids: CASRPNTGELFF. The V call is TRBV7-3, the J call TRBJ2-2; D is undetermined. V was pared by 6 bases and J by 0 bases, with 2 bases between. This CDR3 region has 12 residues. Germline V lookup: CDR1 SGHTA, CDR2 FQGTGA.

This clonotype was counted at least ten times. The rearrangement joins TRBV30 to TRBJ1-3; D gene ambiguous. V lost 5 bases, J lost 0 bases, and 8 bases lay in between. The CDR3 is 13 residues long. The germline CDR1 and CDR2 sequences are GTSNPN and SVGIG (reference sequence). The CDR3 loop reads CAWSGSSGNTIYF. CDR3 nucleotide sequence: TGTGCCTGGTCCGGGAGCTCTGGAAACACCATATATTTT.

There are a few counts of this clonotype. The CDR3 reads CASSLTTFTGVEELFF. The DNA of the CDR3 is TGTGCCAGCAGCTTGACGACTTTTACGGGTGTAGAGGAGCTGTTTTTT. This rearrangement joins TRBV5-6 to TRBJ2-2; D unresolved. Per germline, CDR1 SGHDT and CDR2 YYEEEE. The germline V and J ends were trimmed by 1 base and 10 bases, with 20 bases remaining between them. CDR3 size: 16 residues.

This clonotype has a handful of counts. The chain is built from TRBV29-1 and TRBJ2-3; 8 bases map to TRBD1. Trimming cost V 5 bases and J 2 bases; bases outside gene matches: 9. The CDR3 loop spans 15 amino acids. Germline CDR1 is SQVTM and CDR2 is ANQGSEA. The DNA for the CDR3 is TGCAGCGTTACCGGGACAGGACCTATCACAGATACGCAGTATTTT. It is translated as CSVTGTGPITDTQYF.

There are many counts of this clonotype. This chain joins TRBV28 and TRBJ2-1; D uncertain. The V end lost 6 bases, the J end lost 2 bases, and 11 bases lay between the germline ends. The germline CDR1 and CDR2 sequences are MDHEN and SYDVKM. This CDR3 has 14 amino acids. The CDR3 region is CASSLLQAYNEQFF. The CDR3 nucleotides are TGTGCCAGCAGCCTCCTCCAAGCCTACAATGAGCAGTTCTTC.

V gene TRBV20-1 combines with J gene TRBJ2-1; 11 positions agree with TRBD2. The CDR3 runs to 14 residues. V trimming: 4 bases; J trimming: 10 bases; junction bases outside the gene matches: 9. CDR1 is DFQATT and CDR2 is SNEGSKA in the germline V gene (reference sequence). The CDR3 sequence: CSATRLAGPWEQFF. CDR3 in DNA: TGCAGTGCTACGAGACTAGCGGGACCCTGGGAGCAGTTCTTC.

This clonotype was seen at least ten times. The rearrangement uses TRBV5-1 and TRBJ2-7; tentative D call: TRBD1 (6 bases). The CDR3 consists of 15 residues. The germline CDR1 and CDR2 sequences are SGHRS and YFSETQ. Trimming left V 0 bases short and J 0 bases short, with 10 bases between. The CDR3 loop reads CASSLDQGSSYEQYF. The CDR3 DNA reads TGCGCCAGCAGCTTGGACCAGGGGAGCTCCTACGAGCAGTACTTC.

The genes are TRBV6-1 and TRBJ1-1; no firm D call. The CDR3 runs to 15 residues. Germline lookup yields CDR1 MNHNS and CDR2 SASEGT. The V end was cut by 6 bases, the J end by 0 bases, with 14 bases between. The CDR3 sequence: CASSPTAYMNTEAFF. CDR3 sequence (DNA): TGTGCCAGCAGCCCTACAGCGTATATGAACACTGAAGCTTTCTTT.

The CDR3 bases are TGTGCCATCAGTGAGTCGGCAGGGTTTGAAGCTTTCTTT. Translated: CAISESAGFEAFF. The V gene is TRBV10-3, the J gene TRBJ1-1; D perhaps matches TRBD1 (5 bases). Germline assignment: CDR1 ENHRY and CDR2 SYGVKD. CDR3 length: 13 amino acids. Trimming removed 0 bases from V and 7 bases from J, with 9 bases in between.

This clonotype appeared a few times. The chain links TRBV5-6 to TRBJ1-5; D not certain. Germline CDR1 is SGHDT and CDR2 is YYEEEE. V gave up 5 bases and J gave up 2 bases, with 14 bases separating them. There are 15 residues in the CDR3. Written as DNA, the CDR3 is TGTGCCAGCAGTGAATTCGAATTGGGCAATCAGCCCCAGCATTTT. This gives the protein CASSEFELGNQPQHF.

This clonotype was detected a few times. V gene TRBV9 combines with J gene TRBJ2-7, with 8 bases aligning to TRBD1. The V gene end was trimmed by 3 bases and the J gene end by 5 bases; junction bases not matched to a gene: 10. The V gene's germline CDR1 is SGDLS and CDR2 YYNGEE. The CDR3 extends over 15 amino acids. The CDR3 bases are TGTGCCAGCAGCGCCCCAGGGGGCGCGGTCGACGAGCAGTACTTC. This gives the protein CASSAPGGAVDEQYF.

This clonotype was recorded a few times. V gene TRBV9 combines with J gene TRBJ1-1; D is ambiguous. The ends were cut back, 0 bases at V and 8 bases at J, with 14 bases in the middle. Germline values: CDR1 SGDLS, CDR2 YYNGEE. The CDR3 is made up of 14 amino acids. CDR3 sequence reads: CASSVVTTATEAFF. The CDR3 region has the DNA TGTGCCAGCAGCGTAGTTACCACAGCCACCGAAGCTTTCTTT.

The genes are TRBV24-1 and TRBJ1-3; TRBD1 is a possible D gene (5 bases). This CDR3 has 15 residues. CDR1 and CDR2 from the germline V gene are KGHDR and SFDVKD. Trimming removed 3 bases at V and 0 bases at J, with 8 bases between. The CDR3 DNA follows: TGTGCCACCAGTGATGAGGGGAGCTCTGGAAACACCATATATTTT. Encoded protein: CATSDEGSSGNTIYF.

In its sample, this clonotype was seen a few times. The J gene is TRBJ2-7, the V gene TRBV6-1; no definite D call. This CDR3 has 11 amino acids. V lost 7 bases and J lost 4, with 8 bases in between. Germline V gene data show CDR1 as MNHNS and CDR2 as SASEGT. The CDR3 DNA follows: TGTGCCAGCATGGCAGCGTACGAGCAGTACTTC. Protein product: CASMAAYEQYF.

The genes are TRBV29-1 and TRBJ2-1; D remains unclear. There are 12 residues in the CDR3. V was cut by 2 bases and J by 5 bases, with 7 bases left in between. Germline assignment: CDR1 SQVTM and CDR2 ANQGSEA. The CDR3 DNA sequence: TGCAGCGTTGAACGAGCGAACAATGAGCAGTTCTTC. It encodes CSVERANNEQFF.

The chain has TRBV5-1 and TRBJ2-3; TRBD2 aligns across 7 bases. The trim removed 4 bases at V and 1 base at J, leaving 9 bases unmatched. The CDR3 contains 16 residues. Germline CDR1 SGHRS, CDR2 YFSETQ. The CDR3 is CASSGGVLRGTDTQYF. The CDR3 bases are TGCGCCAGCAGCGGGGGGGTGTTGAGAGGCACAGATACGCAGTATTTT.

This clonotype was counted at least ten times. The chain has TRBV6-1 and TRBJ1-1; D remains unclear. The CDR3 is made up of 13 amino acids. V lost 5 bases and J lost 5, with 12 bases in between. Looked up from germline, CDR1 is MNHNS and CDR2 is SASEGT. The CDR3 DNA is TGTGCCAGCAGTCTCTCAATCGAAACTGAAGCTTTCTTT. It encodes CASSLSIETEAFF.

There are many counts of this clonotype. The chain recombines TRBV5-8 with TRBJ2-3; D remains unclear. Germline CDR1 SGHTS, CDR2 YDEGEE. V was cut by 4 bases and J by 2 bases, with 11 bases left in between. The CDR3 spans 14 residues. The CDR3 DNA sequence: TGTGCCAGCAGCGACGACGGAACCACAGATACGCAGTATTTT. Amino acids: CASSDDGTTDTQYF.

CDR3 protein: CSVVAAGDGYTF. In nucleotides, the CDR3 is TGCAGCGTTGTCGCGGCAGGGGATGGCTACACCTTC. The J gene is TRBJ1-2, the V gene TRBV29-1, with D maybe TRBD1 (6 bases). The germline V and J ends were trimmed by 4 bases and 6 bases, with 12 bases remaining between them. The length of the CDR3 is 12 residues. Per the germline V gene, CDR1 is SQVTM and CDR2 is ANQGSEA.

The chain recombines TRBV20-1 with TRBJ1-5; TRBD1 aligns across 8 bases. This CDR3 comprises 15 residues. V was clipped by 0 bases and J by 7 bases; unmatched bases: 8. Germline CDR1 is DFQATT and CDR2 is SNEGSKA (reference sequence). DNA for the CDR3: TGCAGTGCTAGAGATGGTACGGACAGGGCCCAGCCCCAGCATTTT. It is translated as CSARDGTDRAQPQHF.

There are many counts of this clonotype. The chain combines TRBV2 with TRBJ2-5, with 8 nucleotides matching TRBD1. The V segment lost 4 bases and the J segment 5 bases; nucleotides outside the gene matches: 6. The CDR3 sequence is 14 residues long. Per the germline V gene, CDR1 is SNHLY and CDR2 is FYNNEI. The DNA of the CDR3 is TGTGCCAGCAGTGGCGCAGGGGGCAGGGAGACCCAGTACTTC. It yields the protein CASSGAGGRETQYF.